This entry concerns a single T cell receptor (beta chain). CDR1 LGHNT and CDR2 FRNRAP come from the germline V gene. CDR3 length: 13 residues. The V and J ends lost 2 bases and 2 bases respectively, with 6 bases between them. TCRdb keeps only in-frame clones here, not all; method: immunoSEQ multiplex PCR. This table holds tens of thousands of clones, 85% to 90% found once. The data are from a study of OX40 agonist ivuxolimab in advanced cancers. Whole-study context: Cancers in dose escalation were hepatocellular, melanoma, renal cell and head and neck.

The clonotype comes from an adult with an advanced solid tumor such as melanoma, head and neck, liver or kidney cancer. This chain joins TRBV12-5 and TRBJ1-1; no clear D. This specimen was CD4+ or CD8+ T cells sorted from blood, taken in a trial of the OX40 agonist ivuxolimab. The CDR3 sequence: CASGLTQNTEAFF. The CDR3 DNA reads TGTGCTAGTGGTTTGACCCAAAACACTGAAGCTTTCTTT.